The next 25 T cell receptor beta chains were all read from a single sample in a study of blood T cell repertoires in COVID-19. Libraries were prepared by immunoSEQ multiplex PCR; TCRdb keeps only in-frame clonotypes and omits some of them. The data hold about 330,000 clones, with about 83% observed a single time. The sample consisted of peripheral blood. The receptors come from a woman in her forties or fifties with acute or convalescent COVID-19.

This chain uses TRBV5-1 with TRBJ2-1; 13 bases fit TRBD2. Trimming took 3 bases from V and 7 from J; bases not matched to a gene: 1. The CDR3 extends over 14 amino acids. Germline V gene lookup returns CDR1 SGHRS and CDR2 YFSETQ. The DNA of the CDR3 is TGCGCCAGCAGCTCGACTAGCGGGAGGAATGAGCAGTTCTTC. Translation gives CASSSTSGRNEQFF. Drawing the rest from reference TRBV5-1 and TRBJ2-1, the complete variable domain is KAGVTQTPRYLIKTRGQQVTLSCSPISGHRSVSWYQQTPGQGLQFLFEYFSETQRNKGNFPGRFSGRQFSNSRSEMNVSTLELGDSALYLCASSSTSGRNEQFFGPGTRLTVL.

The chain combines TRBV5-4 with TRBJ2-5; 8 nucleotides agree with TRBD1. Germline CDR1 and CDR2: SGHNT and YYREEE (reference sequence). The junction had 9 bases not matched to a gene; V was cut back by 4 bases and J by 4 bases. The CDR3 consists of 15 residues. CDR3 sequence: CASSPQGVIGETQYF. The CDR3 coding sequence is TGTGCCAGCAGCCCACAGGGGGTAATCGGAGAGACCCAGTACTTC.

The J gene is TRBJ2-5, the V gene TRBV7-2, with 8 nucleotides matching TRBD2. The CDR3 length is 16 residues. Germline trimming cut 2 bases from V and 4 bases from J; bases unmatched to any gene: 9. Germline V gene lookup returns CDR1 SGHTA and CDR2 FQGNSA. The CDR3 nucleotides read TGTGCCAGCAGCTTATCTCGGGGGGGCCTCGGAGAGACCCAGTACTTC. Encoded protein: CASSLSRGGLGETQYF.

In its sample, this clone was seen once. CDR3 nucleotides: TGTGCCAGCAGCAAATCGGAACAGGGAATCGGGGAGCTGTTTTTT. Protein: CASSKSEQGIGELFF. The chain joins TRBV21-1 to TRBJ2-2; TRBD1, the table's D call, lacks a check against the DNA. TRBV21-1 is marked as a pseudogene. This CDR3 spans 15 amino acids.

V and J are TRBV6-5 and TRBJ1-1, with D perhaps TRBD1 (6 bases). The CDR3 consists of 15 residues. V lost 2 bases, J lost 1 base, and 11 bases lay in between. The germline V gene has CDR1 MNHEY and CDR2 SVGAGI. The CDR3 DNA sequence: TGTGCCAGCAGTTACCTGGGACACAAGAACACTGAAGCTTTCTTT. It yields the protein CASSYLGHKNTEAFF.

The chain joins TRBV19 to TRBJ2-2; D is unresolved. The V and J ends lost 7 bases and 0 bases respectively, with 9 bases between them. This CDR3 spans 14 amino acids. Germline V gives CDR1 LNHDA, CDR2 SQIVND (reference sequence). This CDR3 is CASIRQANTGELFF. In nucleotides, the CDR3 is TGTGCCAGTATCCGCCAGGCGAACACCGGGGAGCTGTTTTTT.

The rearrangement uses TRBV6-4 and TRBJ1-1, with D uncertain. CDR1 and CDR2 (germline): MRHNA, SNTAGT. The CDR3 contains 11 residues. V lost 3 bases, J lost 7 bases, and 6 bases lay in between. This CDR3 reads CASSEASEAFF. The CDR3 nucleotides read TGTGCCAGCAGTGAGGCAAGTGAAGCTTTCTTT.

The rearrangement joins TRBV5-4 to TRBJ1-2; 11 nucleotides align to TRBD1. V lost 4 bases and J lost 4; bases outside the gene matches: 6. CDR1 and CDR2 from the germline V gene are SGHNT and YYREEE (reference sequence). This CDR3 spans 15 amino acids. The DNA of the CDR3 is TGTGCCAGCAGCGCCGGACAGGGGGCGAGCTATGGCTACACCTTC. Protein product: CASSAGQGASYGYTF. Variable domain in full (rest from reference TRBV5-4 and TRBJ1-2): ETGVTQSPTHLIKTRGQQVTLRCSSQSGHNTVSWYQQALGQGPQFIFQYYREEENGRGNFPPRFSGLQFPNYSSELNVNALELDDSALYLCASSAGQGASYGYTFGSGTRLTVV.

This clone was counted once. V gene TRBV3-1 (or the pseudogene TRBV3-2) combines with J gene TRBJ2-3, with D unresolved. Trimming stripped 4 bases from V and 0 bases from J, with 8 bases between. This CDR3 has 14 residues. Germline-derived CDR1 and CDR2 are LGHDT and YNNKEL (reference sequence). Written as DNA, the CDR3 is TGTGCCAGCAGCCCATTTTTGAGCACAGATACGCAGTATTTT. Translating gives CASSPFLSTDTQYF.

This clone was seen a few times. Other DNA sequences in this specimen translate into the identical CDR3. The V and J genes are TRBV19 and TRBJ1-1, with D hard to call. V lost 2 bases and J 3 bases, leaving 4 bases between the germline ends. Germline lookup yields CDR1 LNHDA and CDR2 SQIVND (reference sequence). This CDR3 has 12 amino acids. DNA of the CDR3: TGTGCCAGTAGTATAAGCGACACTGAAGCTTTCTTT. It codes for CASSISDTEAFF.

The V and J genes are TRBV7-2 and TRBJ2-7; 7 bases line up with TRBD1. With 5 bases clipped from V and 3 bases from J, the junction kept 7 bases outside the gene matches. Looked up from germline, CDR1 is SGHTA and CDR2 is FQGNSA. CDR3 size: 14 residues. In DNA form, the CDR3 reads TGTGCCAGCAGCCTCGGACAGGTATACTACGAGCAGTACGTC. It yields the protein CASSLGQVYYEQYV.

J is TRBJ2-1 and V is TRBV7-9; 9 bases are shared with TRBD2. J gave up 5 bases and V 5 bases, and 10 bases lay outside the gene matches. The CDR3 is made up of 16 amino acids. CDR1 and CDR2 from the germline V gene are SEHNR and FQNEAQ (reference sequence). For the CDR3, the DNA is TGTGCCAGCAGCCCCCGGTGGCTAGCGGGGAACAATGAGCAGTTCTTC. Amino acid sequence: CASSPRWLAGNNEQFF.

This chain joins TRBV29-1 and TRBJ2-7; no reliable D call. V lost 4 bases and J 0 bases, leaving 7 bases between the germline ends. CDR1 is SQVTM, CDR2 ANQGSEA, per germline. There are 12 residues in the CDR3. DNA for the CDR3: TGCAGCGTTGGCAGAAGCTCCTACGAGCAGTACTTC. It translates to CSVGRSSYEQYF.

This chain connects TRBV7-2 to TRBJ2-3, with D possibly being TRBD2 (7 bases). CDR1 and CDR2 (germline): SGHTA, FQGNSA. V lost 2 bases and J 5 bases, leaving 14 bases between the germline ends. CDR3 length: 15 amino acids. DNA of the CDR3: TGTGCCAGCAGCTTACGAGAGGGGGGGGGAGATACGCAGTATTTT. Encoded protein: CASSLREGGGDTQYF.

The V call is TRBV6-5, the J call TRBJ2-1, with a possible D match to TRBD1 (5 bases). Trimming shortened V by 7 bases and J by 7 bases, and 14 bases separated the two germline ends. The CDR3 totals 13 residues. Germline V lookup: CDR1 MNHEY, CDR2 SVGAGI. The CDR3 protein is CASTQAGVNEQFF. The DNA of the CDR3 is TGTGCCAGCACACAGGCAGGCGTGAATGAGCAGTTCTTC.

The gene calls are TRBV6-2 or TRBV6-3 and TRBJ2-1, with a possible D match to TRBD2 (7 bases). The CDR3 is made up of 17 amino acids. V gave up 5 bases and J gave up 4 bases, with 21 bases separating them. CDR1 is MNHEY, CDR2 SVGEGT, per germline. The CDR3 sequence: CASSPLGGGAGYNEQFF. The CDR3 DNA reads TGTGCCAGCAGTCCCCTAGGTGGGGGGGCCGGATACAATGAGCAGTTCTTC.

This chain links TRBV2 with TRBJ1-2; TRBD1 agrees at 7 bases. This CDR3 region has 14 residues. Looked up from germline, CDR1 is SNHLY and CDR2 is FYNNEI. The trim removed 8 bases at V and 3 bases at J, leaving 9 bases unmatched. CDR3 residues: CASQDRVGDYGYTF. CDR3 nucleotides: TGTGCCAGCCAAGACAGGGTGGGCGACTATGGCTACACCTTC.

J is TRBJ2-2 and V is TRBV5-4, with 10 bases that match TRBD2. This CDR3 has 14 amino acids. The trim removed 7 bases at V and 9 bases at J, leaving 9 bases unmatched. The V gene's germline CDR1 is SGHNT and CDR2 YYREEE (reference sequence). The CDR3: CASGSGGVFRELFF. The CDR3 DNA reads TGTGCCAGCGGGAGCGGGGGGGTCTTCCGGGAGCTGTTTTTT.

The chain uses TRBV11-2 and TRBJ2-1; D remains ambiguous. Trimming took 5 bases from V and 10 from J, leaving 15 bases between them. Germline CDR1 is SGHAT and CDR2 is FQNNGV. This CDR3 comprises 13 residues. This CDR3 reads CASSQLDLEEQFF. For the CDR3, the DNA is TGTGCCAGCAGCCAATTAGACCTAGAGGAGCAGTTCTTC.

Here the CDR3 reads CASTLRVRDNEQFF. Here the CDR3 DNA reads TGTGCCAGCACCCTCAGGGTAAGAGACAATGAGCAGTTCTTC. The genes are TRBV6-6 and TRBJ2-1; D is possibly TRBD1 (5 bases). This CDR3 contains 14 residues. Germline CDR1 and CDR2: MNHNY and SVGAGI (reference sequence). V lost 7 bases and J 5 bases, leaving 15 bases between the germline ends.

The chain carries TRBV24-1 and TRBJ1-2; D unclear. The germline CDR1 and CDR2 sequences are KGHDR and SFDVKD. The CDR3 runs 14 residues. V lost 4 bases to trimming and J lost 2 bases, with 10 bases between them. CDR3 residues: CATSEPTTNYGYTF. For the CDR3, the DNA is TGTGCCACCAGTGAGCCGACAACAAACTATGGCTACACCTTC.

V usage is TRBV6-6 and J usage is TRBJ1-5; TRBD1 aligns across 7 bases. This CDR3 is 14 amino acids long. Germline V gene lookup returns CDR1 MNHNY and CDR2 SVGAGI (reference sequence). J lost 6 bases, V lost 2 bases, and 4 bases had no gene match. Here the CDR3 reads CASSYTQGGQPQHF. The CDR3 DNA reads as TGTGCCAGCAGTTACACCCAGGGGGGTCAGCCCCAGCATTTT.

This rearrangement joins TRBV25-1 to TRBJ2-5; D remains unclear. The CDR3 is 16 residues long. The germline gives CDR1 MGHDK, CDR2 SYGVNS. Trimming cost V 4 bases and J 0 bases, with 15 bases left between them. CDR3 DNA sequence: TGTGCCAGCAGTGCCTCAGAACACGGGTACCAAGAGACCCAGTACTTC. Residues: CASSASEHGYQETQYF. The full variable domain, with the rest looked up from reference TRBV25-1 and TRBJ2-5, is EADIYQTPRYLVIGTGKKITLECSQTMGHDKMYWYQQDPGMELHLIHYSYGVNSTEKGDLSSESTVSRIRTEHFPLTLESARPSHTSQYLCASSASEHGYQETQYFGPGTRLLVL.

This chain connects TRBV11-2 to TRBJ2-2; weak D call: TRBD2 (5 bases). V lost 3 bases to trimming and J lost 7 bases, with 15 bases between them. This CDR3 has 15 residues. Germline assignment: CDR1 SGHAT and CDR2 FQNNGV. In DNA form, the CDR3 reads TGTGCCAGCAGCTTTTCGGGGTTGTCCGGCGGGGAGCTGTTTTTT. Translating it yields CASSFSGLSGGELFF.

The chain joins TRBV6-6 to TRBJ2-1, with TRBD1 matching over 7 bases. V lost 5 bases to trimming and J lost 8 bases; unmatched junction nucleotides: 9. The CDR3 runs 14 residues. Germline CDR1 is MNHNY and CDR2 is SVGAGI (reference sequence). For the CDR3, the DNA is TGTGCCAGCAGTCCTCGGACAGGACTCGATGAGCAGTTCTTC. Translated: CASSPRTGLDEQFF.